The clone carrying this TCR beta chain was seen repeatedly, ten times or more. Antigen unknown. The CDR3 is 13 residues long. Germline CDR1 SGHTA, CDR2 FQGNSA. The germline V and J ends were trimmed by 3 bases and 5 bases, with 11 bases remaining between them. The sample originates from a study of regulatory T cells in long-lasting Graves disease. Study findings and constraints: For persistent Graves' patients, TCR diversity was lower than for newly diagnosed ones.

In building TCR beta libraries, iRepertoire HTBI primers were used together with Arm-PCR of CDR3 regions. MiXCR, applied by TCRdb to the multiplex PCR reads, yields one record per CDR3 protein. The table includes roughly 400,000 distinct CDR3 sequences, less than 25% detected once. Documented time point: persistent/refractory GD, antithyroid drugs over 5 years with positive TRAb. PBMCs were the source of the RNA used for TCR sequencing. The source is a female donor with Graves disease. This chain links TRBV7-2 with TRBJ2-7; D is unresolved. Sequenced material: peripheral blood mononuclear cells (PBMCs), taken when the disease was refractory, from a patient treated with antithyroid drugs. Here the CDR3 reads CASSFFGIDEQYF. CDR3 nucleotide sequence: TGTGCCAGCAGCTTCTTTGGGATCGACGAGCAGTACTTC.